Each of the 8 T cell receptor beta chains below was sequenced from the same sample in a study of shared clonotypes between healthy human individuals. The table came from immunoSEQ multiplex PCR; TCRdb's copy has only in-frame clones and leaves some out. The data hold about 700,000 clones, with roughly 70% observed a single time. The sample taken for sequencing was memory CD4+ T cells sorted from blood. Subset given: CD45RA-negative fraction. These receptors all stem from a woman in her twenties or thirties in good health.

The chain couples TRBV6-1 to TRBJ2-7; TRBD2 matches 8 bases. The CDR3 has 15 amino acids. The ends lost 6 bases at V and 2 bases at J; junction bases unmatched: 9. From germline, CDR1 is MNHNS and CDR2 SASEGT. The CDR3 DNA is TGTGCCAGCAGACTCCGGGGGGGACCGACCTACGAGCAGTACTTC. Translation gives CASRLRGGPTYEQYF.

As to this clone: A much larger clone differs by one base, so this may be a read error. The chain joins TRBV14 to TRBJ2-2, with 8 positions matching TRBD1. From germline, CDR1 is SGHDN and CDR2 FVKESK. The CDR3 totals 14 residues. After removal of 5 bases from V and 4 bases from J, the junction contained 3 bases not matched to a gene. CDR3 protein: CASSSQGATGELFF. The DNA of the CDR3 is TGTGCCAGCAGCTCCCAGGGGGCCACCGGGGAGCTGTTTTTT.

The V call is TRBV5-4, the J call TRBJ1-1, with a weak D call TRBD1 (6 bases). CDR1 and CDR2 (germline): SGHNT, YYREEE (reference sequence). This CDR3 spans 14 amino acids. Trimming pared 4 bases from V and 5 bases from J, leaving 15 bases between. For the CDR3, the DNA is TGTGCCAGCAGCACCCACCTAGGGGGAACTGAAGCTTTCTTT. It translates to CASSTHLGGTEAFF.

The V gene is TRBV28, the J gene TRBJ2-2, with D possibly matching TRBD1 (5 bases). The V end lost 1 base, the J end lost 6 bases, and 12 bases lay between the germline ends. This CDR3 has 15 amino acids. Germline V lookup: CDR1 MDHEN, CDR2 SYDVKM. The DNA for the CDR3 is TGTGCCAGCAGTTTATTAACAGGATGGGCCGGGGAGCTGTTTTTT. As protein: CASSLLTGWAGELFF.

This clone was seen a few times. The gene calls are TRBV25-1 and TRBJ2-3; D is ambiguous. Trimming removed 3 bases from V and 3 bases from J, with 7 bases in between. Germline loops: CDR1 MGHDK, CDR2 SYGVNS. The CDR3 is made up of 13 amino acids. The CDR3 DNA reads as TGTGCCAGCAGTGATAGTGTAACAGATACGCAGTATTTT. It is translated as CASSDSVTDTQYF.

This clone was recorded a few times. Other DNA variants within this sample encode the same CDR3. The rearrangement joins TRBV5-1 to TRBJ2-5, with 8 bases identical to TRBD2. V lost 2 bases and J lost 2; bases outside the gene matches: 5. The CDR3 length is 15 residues. Looked up from germline, CDR1 is SGHRS and CDR2 is YFSETQ. The CDR3 nucleotides are TGCGCCAGCAGCTTATTGACTAGCGAGCAAGAGACCCAGTACTTC. This translates into CASSLLTSEQETQYF.

V and J are TRBV27 and TRBJ2-3; the D is unclear. Trimming left V 3 bases short and J 4 bases short, with 5 bases between. Germline V CDR1 and CDR2: MNHEY, SMNVEV (reference sequence). The CDR3 sequence is 12 residues long. In DNA, the CDR3 is TGTGCCAGCAGTTTTAACCCAGATACGCAGTATTTT. It yields the protein CASSFNPDTQYF.

The chain carries TRBV4-1 and TRBJ1-1, with D hard to call. Looked up from germline, CDR1 is MGHRA and CDR2 is YSYEKL. The CDR3 runs to 14 residues. V lost 4 bases, J lost 4 bases, and 13 bases lay in between. CDR3 sequence (DNA): TGCGCCAGCAGCCCGACACGGGTAAGCACTGAAGCTTTCTTT. Its protein product is CASSPTRVSTEAFF.